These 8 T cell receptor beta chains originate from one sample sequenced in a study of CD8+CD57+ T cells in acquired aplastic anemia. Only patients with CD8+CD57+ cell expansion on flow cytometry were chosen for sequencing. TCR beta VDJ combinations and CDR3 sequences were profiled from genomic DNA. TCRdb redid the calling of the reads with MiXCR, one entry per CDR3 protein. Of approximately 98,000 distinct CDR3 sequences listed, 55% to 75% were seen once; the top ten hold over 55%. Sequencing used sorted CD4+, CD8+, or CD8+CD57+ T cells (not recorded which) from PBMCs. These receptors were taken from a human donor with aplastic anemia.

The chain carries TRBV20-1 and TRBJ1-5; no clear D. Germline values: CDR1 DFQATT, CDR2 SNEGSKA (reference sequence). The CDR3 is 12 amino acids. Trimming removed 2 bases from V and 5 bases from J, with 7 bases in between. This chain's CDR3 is CSARSGDQPQHF. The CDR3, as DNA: TGCAGTGCTAGATCCGGAGATCAGCCCCAGCATTTT.

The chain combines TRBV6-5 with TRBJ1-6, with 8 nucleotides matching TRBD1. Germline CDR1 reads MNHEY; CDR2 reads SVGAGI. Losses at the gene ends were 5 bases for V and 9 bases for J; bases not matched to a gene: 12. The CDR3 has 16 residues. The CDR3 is CASSNPRGLGSSPLHF. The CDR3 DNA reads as TGTGCCAGCAGTAACCCCAGGGGGCTCGGGAGTTCACCCCTCCACTTT.

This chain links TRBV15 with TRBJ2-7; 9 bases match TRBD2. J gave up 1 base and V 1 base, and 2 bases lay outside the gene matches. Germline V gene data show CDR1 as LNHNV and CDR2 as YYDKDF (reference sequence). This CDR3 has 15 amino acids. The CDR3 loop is CATSRGLAESYEQYF. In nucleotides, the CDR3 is TGTGCCACCAGCAGAGGACTAGCGGAATCCTACGAGCAGTACTTC.

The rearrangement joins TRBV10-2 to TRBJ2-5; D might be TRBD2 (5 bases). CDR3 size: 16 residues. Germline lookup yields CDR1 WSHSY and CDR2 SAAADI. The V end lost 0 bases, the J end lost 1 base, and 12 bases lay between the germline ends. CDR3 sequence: CASSESRRGIQETQYF. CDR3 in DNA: TGCGCCAGCAGTGAGTCCCGTAGAGGGATCCAAGAGACCCAGTACTTC.

The CDR3 coding sequence is TGTGCCAGCAGCTCGGGACAGGCTAGATACGAGCAGTACTTC. It translates to CASSSGQARYEQYF. V is TRBV19 and J is TRBJ2-7, with 8 positions matching TRBD1. The CDR3 sequence is 14 residues long. The germline V gene has CDR1 LNHDA and CDR2 SQIVND (reference sequence). The trim removed 9 bases at V and 4 bases at J, leaving 11 bases unmatched.

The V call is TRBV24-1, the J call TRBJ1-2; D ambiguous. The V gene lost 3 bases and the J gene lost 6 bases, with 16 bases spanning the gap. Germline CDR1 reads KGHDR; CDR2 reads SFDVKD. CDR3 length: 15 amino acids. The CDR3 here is CATSDTTTRRDGYTF. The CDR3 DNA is TGTGCCACCAGTGATACGACGACCAGACGGGATGGCTACACCTTC.

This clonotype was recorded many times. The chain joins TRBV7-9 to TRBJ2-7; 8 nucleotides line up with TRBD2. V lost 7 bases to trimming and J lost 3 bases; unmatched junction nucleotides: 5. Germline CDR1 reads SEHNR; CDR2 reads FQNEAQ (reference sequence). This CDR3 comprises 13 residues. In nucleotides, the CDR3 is TGTGCCAGCACCCGTCTAGCGGGCTACGAGCAGTACTTC. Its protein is CASTRLAGYEQYF.

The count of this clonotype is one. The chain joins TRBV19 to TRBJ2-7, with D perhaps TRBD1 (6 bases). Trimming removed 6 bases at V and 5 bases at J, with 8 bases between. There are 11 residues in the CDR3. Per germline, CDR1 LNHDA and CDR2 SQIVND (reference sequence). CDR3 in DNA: TGTGCCAGTAGGTACAGGGACGAGCAGTACTTC. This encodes CASRYRDEQYF.